The sequence of this T cell receptor beta chain was determined in a study of cytomegalovirus exposure and HLA in healthy donors. Germline V gene sequence: CDR1 SGHDN, CDR2 FVKESK. Trimming cost V 1 base and J 7 bases, with 10 bases left between them. This CDR3 is 13 amino acids long. On this clone itself: Its cognate antigen is unknown.

The PCR employed 60 Vbeta primers together with 13 Jbeta primers. Libraries were prepared by immunoSEQ multiplex PCR; TCRdb keeps only in-frame clonotypes and omits some of them. The profile covers roughly 120,000 clones, with around four fifths appearing a single time and 7.7% taken by the ten largest. Broader study findings: A few V segments could not be told apart, such as TRBV6-2 and TRBV6-3, and were left out.

The V call is TRBV14, the J call TRBJ2-5, with a possible D match to TRBD2 (5 bases). The TCR was taken from a woman aged 45-65 years in good health and CMV-seropositive. The sequencing sample was made of PBMCs. CDR3 protein: CASSQGLFVTQYF. In DNA, the CDR3 is TGTGCCAGCAGCCAAGGACTATTTGTGACCCAGTACTTC.